The 28 T cell receptor beta chains below come from one sample, sequenced in a study of blood T cell repertoires in COVID-19. The method was immunoSEQ multiplex PCR; TCRdb's version includes in-frame clones alone and lacks a portion of them. The table lists tens of thousands of clones, 70% to 85% of them singletons, with roughly 4% in the top ten. The sample consisted of peripheral blood. The receptors come from a woman aged 60-75 years with acute or convalescent COVID-19.

J is TRBJ2-2 and V is TRBV7-7; 11 bases fit TRBD2. Germline CDR1 and CDR2: SSHAT and FNYEAQ (reference sequence). The J segment lost 6 bases and the V segment lost 5 bases, leaving 5 bases of the junction unmatched. This CDR3 is built from 15 residues. CDR3 coding DNA: TGTGCCAGCAGCCAACTAGCGGGAGATCCCGGGGAGCTGTTTTTT. Translation gives CASSQLAGDPGELFF.

This clone was seen just once. The chain links TRBV30 to TRBJ2-7; the D is unclear. CDR3 length equals 14 residues. Germline V lookup: CDR1 GTSNPN, CDR2 SVGIG (reference sequence). The V gene lost 2 bases and the J gene lost 0 bases, with 11 bases spanning the gap. The CDR3 region has the DNA TGTGCCTGGAGTCAGGTCCCAAGCTCCTACGAGCAGTACTTC. Translating gives CAWSQVPSSYEQYF.

The chain joins TRBV7-9 to TRBJ2-1; tentatively, D is TRBD2 (7 bases). Germline CDR1 reads SEHNR; CDR2 reads FQNEAQ (reference sequence). The CDR3 totals 14 residues. Trimming pared 7 bases from V and 8 bases from J, leaving 18 bases between. CDR3 sequence (DNA): TGTGCCAGCAACCAAGGGGGGGGCGGCGATGAGCAGTTCTTC. Amino acids: CASNQGGGGDEQFF.

The chain links TRBV6-1 to TRBJ2-1, with D unclear. Between the trimmed V and J ends, which lost 2 bases and 5 bases, there was a span of 7 bases. The CDR3 sequence is 13 residues long. Germline CDR1 reads MNHNS; CDR2 reads SASEGT. The CDR3 protein is CASSEQRNNEQFF. The CDR3 DNA sequence: TGTGCCAGCAGTGAACAGAGGAACAATGAGCAGTTCTTC.

The V and J genes are TRBV5-1 and TRBJ1-5, with TRBD1 as a possible D gene (5 bases). CDR1 is SGHRS, CDR2 YFSETQ, per germline. Trimming pared 0 bases from V and 5 bases from J, leaving 12 bases between. This CDR3 is built from 15 residues. The CDR3 spells CASSLVGTPDQPQHF. The CDR3 DNA follows: TGCGCCAGCAGCTTGGTCGGGACTCCTGATCAGCCCCAGCATTTT.

The rearrangement uses TRBV5-6 and TRBJ2-5, with D perhaps matching TRBD2 (7 bases). The length of the CDR3 is 15 residues. Germline CDR1 is SGHDT and CDR2 is YYEEEE. Trimming left V 1 base short and J 4 bases short, with 14 bases between. CDR3 region: CASSLLLGGRETQYF. In nucleotides, the CDR3 is TGTGCCAGCAGCTTGCTCTTGGGGGGGCGAGAGACCCAGTACTTC.

J is TRBJ1-1 and V is TRBV11-2; tentatively, D is TRBD1 (5 bases). The CDR3 is 14 residues long. The germline V and J ends were trimmed by 4 bases and 1 base, with 10 bases remaining between them. In germline, CDR1 is SGHAT, CDR2 FQNNGV. The CDR3 here is CASSSDSQNTEAFF. The CDR3 nucleotides are TGTGCCAGCAGCTCTGACAGCCAGAACACTGAAGCTTTCTTT.

This sequence joins TRBV29-1 and TRBJ2-2, with 8 bases aligning to TRBD2. The CDR3 covers 14 residues. After removal of 4 bases from V and 6 bases from J, the junction contained 7 bases not matched to a gene. Germline V gene lookup returns CDR1 SQVTM and CDR2 ANQGSEA. The CDR3 nucleotides are TGCAGCGTTGTCGGGGGGGGAATCCCCGGGGAGCTGTTTTTT. Translated, it gives CSVVGGGIPGELFF.

This chain links TRBV19 with TRBJ2-1, with TRBD1 as a possible D gene (6 bases). Looked up from germline, CDR1 is LNHDA and CDR2 is SQIVND (reference sequence). This CDR3 region has 15 residues. The germline V and J ends were trimmed by 3 bases and 3 bases, with 12 bases remaining between them. CDR3 protein: CASSISGTYYNEQFF. The DNA for the CDR3 is TGTGCCAGTAGTATCAGTGGGACATACTACAATGAGCAGTTCTTC.

The chain joins TRBV11-2 to TRBJ2-1, with unresolved D. The CDR3 loop spans 17 amino acids. V lost 2 bases and J lost 0, with 14 bases in between. Looked up from germline, CDR1 is SGHAT and CDR2 is FQNNGV. The CDR3 sequence: CASSLRHLLSSYNEQFF. The CDR3 nucleotides read TGTGCCAGCAGCTTACGTCACCTATTGAGCTCCTACAATGAGCAGTTCTTC.

This clone is labeled as medium-sized. V and J are TRBV4-2 and TRBJ1-1; D gene unclear. V lost 1 base, J lost 1 base, and 13 bases lay in between. The germline V gene has CDR1 LGHNA and CDR2 YNFKEQ. The CDR3 length is 16 residues. Here the CDR3 reads CASSQVPPGRNTEAFF. The CDR3 DNA follows: TGTGCCAGCAGCCAAGTCCCTCCAGGTCGGAACACTGAAGCTTTCTTT.

This rearrangement joins TRBV9 to TRBJ2-5; a weak D match, TRBD2 (7 bases). The V and J ends lost 0 bases and 4 bases respectively, with 16 bases between them. The V gene's germline CDR1 is SGDLS and CDR2 YYNGEE. The CDR3 has 16 residues. CDR3 nucleotide sequence: TGTGCCAGCAGCGTAGAATGGGGGGGCCTTTTAGAGACCCAGTACTTC. Translated, it gives CASSVEWGGLLETQYF.

The V call is TRBV25-1, the J call TRBJ1-2, with 9 nucleotides matching TRBD1. The V segment lost 6 bases and the J segment 3 bases; nucleotides outside the gene matches: 11. The CDR3 spans 16 residues. Germline lookup yields CDR1 MGHDK and CDR2 SYGVNS. The CDR3 coding sequence is TGTGCCAGCAGCCCGACAGGGGGGAGCGTGGACTATGGCTACACCTTC. It specifies CASSPTGGSVDYGYTF.

This chain links TRBV5-4 with TRBJ1-6; weak D call: TRBD1 (6 bases). Germline CDR1 is SGHNT and CDR2 is YYREEE (reference sequence). Trimming left V 0 bases short and J 7 bases short, with 11 bases between. This CDR3 is 15 amino acids long. As DNA, the CDR3 is TGTGCCAGCAGCTTGGGTGGACAGAGAAATTCACCCCTCCACTTT. Protein sequence: CASSLGGQRNSPLHF.

V usage is TRBV18 and J usage is TRBJ2-7, with TRBD1 identical over 11 bases. Germline CDR1 is KGHSH and CDR2 is LQKENI. V lost 3 bases, J lost 4 bases, and 5 bases stayed unmatched. This CDR3 comprises 15 residues. The CDR3 sequence: CASSPRTGGLYEQYF. The DNA of the CDR3 is TGTGCCAGCTCACCTCGGACAGGGGGCTTGTACGAGCAGTACTTC. Full variable domain (outside the CDR3, taken from reference TRBV18 and TRBJ2-7): NAGVMQNPRHLVRRRGQEARLRCSPMKGHSHVYWYRQLPEEGLKFMVYLQKENIIDESGMPKERFSAEFPKEGPSILRIQQVVRGDSAAYFCASSPRTGGLYEQYFGPGTRLTVT.

The genes are TRBV9 and TRBJ1-3, with TRBD1 as a possible D gene (6 bases). Looked up from germline, CDR1 is SGDLS and CDR2 is YYNGEE. With 0 bases removed from V and 0 bases from J, the gap between germline ends came to 7 bases. CDR3 length: 15 residues. In DNA form, the CDR3 reads TGTGCCAGCAGCGTAGGGACAGTCTCTGGAAACACCATATATTTT. Its translation is CASSVGTVSGNTIYF.

This chain connects TRBV27 to TRBJ2-5; 7 nucleotides align to TRBD1. Trimming cost V 2 bases and J 2 bases; bases outside gene matches: 5. This CDR3 has 15 residues. The V gene's germline CDR1 is MNHEY and CDR2 SMNVEV (reference sequence). CDR3 coding DNA: TGTGCCAGCAGTTTAACCGGGACAGAACAAGAGACCCAGTACTTC. Its protein product is CASSLTGTEQETQYF.

The chain links TRBV6-6 to TRBJ2-7; D unresolved. Germline CDR1 reads MNHNY; CDR2 reads SVGAGI (reference sequence). The CDR3 is made up of 13 amino acids. The V end lost 5 bases, the J end lost 5 bases, and 13 bases lay between the germline ends. The CDR3 loop reads CASSGPSPHEQYF. The DNA of the CDR3 is TGTGCCAGCAGTGGGCCTTCCCCCCACGAGCAGTACTTC.

J is TRBJ1-2 and V is TRBV6-6, with 7 nucleotides matching TRBD1. This CDR3 has 15 residues. The germline V gene has CDR1 MNHNY and CDR2 SVGAGI (reference sequence). V lost 0 bases, J lost 6 bases, and 7 bases stayed unmatched. As DNA, the CDR3 is TGTGCCAGCAGTTACTCAGACAGGGTTTACGATGGCTACACCTTC. Protein: CASSYSDRVYDGYTF.

CDR3 sequence: CATREGRNTEAFF. CDR3 nucleotide sequence: TGTGCCACCCGGGAAGGTCGGAACACTGAAGCTTTCTTT. The chain recombines TRBV7-9 with TRBJ1-1; no reliable D call. This CDR3 spans 13 amino acids. The germline gives CDR1 SEHNR, CDR2 FQNEAQ (reference sequence). V was shortened by 10 bases and J by 1 base, with 13 bases between the two germline ends.

The rearrangement uses TRBV14 and TRBJ2-7; TRBD2 matches 8 bases. The junction had 6 bases not matched to a gene; V was cut back by 4 bases and J by 4 bases. The germline V gene encodes CDR1 SGHDN and CDR2 FVKESK. This CDR3 has 14 amino acids. The CDR3 region has the DNA TGTGCCAGCAGCCCGGGACTAGGAGTGTACGAGCAGTACTTC. Translated, it gives CASSPGLGVYEQYF.

This rearrangement joins TRBV5-1 to TRBJ2-2; 9 bases line up with TRBD1. V lost 4 bases and J lost 5; bases outside the gene matches: 3. Germline-derived CDR1 and CDR2 are SGHRS and YFSETQ. The CDR3 is 14 amino acids. The DNA for the CDR3 is TGCGCCAGCAGCACAGGGACAGGGACCGGGGAGCTGTTTTTT. This codes for CASSTGTGTGELFF. The full variable domain, with the rest looked up from reference TRBV5-1 and TRBJ2-2, is KAGVTQTPRYLIKTRGQQVTLSCSPISGHRSVSWYQQTPGQGLQFLFEYFSETQRNKGNFPGRFSGRQFSNSRSEMNVSTLELGDSALYLCASSTGTGTGELFFGEGSRLTVL.

The chain uses TRBV6-4 and TRBJ2-6; D ambiguous. The germline V gene has CDR1 MRHNA and CDR2 SNTAGT. V dropped 4 bases and J dropped 0 bases, with 13 bases sitting between them. There are 17 residues in the CDR3. The CDR3 sequence is CASSVELVLSGANVLTF. In nucleotides, the CDR3 is TGTGCCAGCAGTGTTGAGTTGGTCCTCTCTGGGGCCAACGTCCTGACTTTC.

The V call is TRBV7-8, the J call TRBJ1-4; 7 bases are shared with TRBD1. The V gene end was trimmed by 6 bases and the J gene end by 7 bases; junction bases not matched to a gene: 14. Germline CDR1 and CDR2: SGHVS and FQNEAQ. The CDR3 contains 16 residues. CDR3 nucleotides: TGTGCCAGCAGGCCCAGGGGAAGGGGGCGAGGTGAAAAACTGTTTTTT. Protein sequence: CASRPRGRGRGEKLFF.

This clone was detected once. This chain connects TRBV12-3 or TRBV12-4 to TRBJ2-7; the D gene is possibly TRBD1 (5 bases). The V gene lost 3 bases and the J gene lost 2 bases, with 8 bases spanning the gap. The CDR3 sequence is 13 residues long. CDR3 amino acids: CASSFTGPYEQYF. In DNA, the CDR3 is TGTGCCAGCAGTTTCACAGGACCCTACGAGCAGTACTTC.

In its sample, this clone was seen a few times. CDR3 sequence (DNA): TGTGCCAGTAGTACTGGACGGACAAACACTGAAGCTTTCTTT. Its protein product is CASSTGRTNTEAFF. This chain uses TRBV19 with TRBJ1-1; D might be TRBD1 (5 bases). The V end lost 4 bases, the J end lost 2 bases, and 11 bases lay between the germline ends. Looked up from germline, CDR1 is LNHDA and CDR2 is SQIVND (reference sequence). There are 14 residues in the CDR3. Complete variable domain (other parts from reference TRBV19 and TRBJ1-1): DGGITQSPKYLFRKEGQNVTLSCEQNLNHDAMYWYRQDPGQGLRLIYYSQIVNDFQKGDIAEGYSVSREKKESFPLTVTSAQKNPTAFYLCASSTGRTNTEAFFGQGTRLTVV.

This clone was seen a few times. J is TRBJ1-4 and V is TRBV10-2; the D is unclear. CDR3 length: 14 amino acids. Trimming removed 7 bases at V and 6 bases at J, with 15 bases between. CDR1 is WSHSY, CDR2 SAAADI, per germline. The CDR3 sequence: CASTPGSGDEKLFF. The DNA for the CDR3 is TGCGCCAGCACCCCCGGGTCGGGTGATGAAAAACTGTTTTTT.

The V call is TRBV19, the J call TRBJ2-3; TRBD1 matches 9 bases. The CDR3 length is 17 residues. Losses at the gene ends were 5 bases for V and 4 bases for J; bases not matched to a gene: 13. Germline V gene lookup returns CDR1 LNHDA and CDR2 SQIVND (reference sequence). The CDR3 DNA follows: TGTGCCAGTAGTCCCCACCGGGACAGGGTATTTTCAGATACGCAGTATTTT. Translated: CASSPHRDRVFSDTQYF.